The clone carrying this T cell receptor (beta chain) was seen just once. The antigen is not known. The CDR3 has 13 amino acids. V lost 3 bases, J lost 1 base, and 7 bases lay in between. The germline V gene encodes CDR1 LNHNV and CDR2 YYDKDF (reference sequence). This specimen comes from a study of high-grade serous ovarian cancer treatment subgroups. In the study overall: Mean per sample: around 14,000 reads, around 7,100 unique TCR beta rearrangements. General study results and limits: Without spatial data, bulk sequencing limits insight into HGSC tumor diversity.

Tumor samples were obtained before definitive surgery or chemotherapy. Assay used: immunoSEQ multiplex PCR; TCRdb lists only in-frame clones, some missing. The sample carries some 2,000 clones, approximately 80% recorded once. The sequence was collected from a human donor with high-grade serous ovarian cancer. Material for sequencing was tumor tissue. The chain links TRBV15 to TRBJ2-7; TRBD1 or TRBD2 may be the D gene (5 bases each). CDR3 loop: CATSSGASYEQYF. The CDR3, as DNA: TGTGCCACCAGCAGCGGGGCGTCCTACGAGCAGTACTTC.